This passage covers 8 T cell receptor beta chains from one sample sequenced in a study of neurological immune-mediated disorders. As to time point: longitudinal time-point 1 (baseline). Each CDR3 protein gets one entry after TCRdb re-called the 5' RACE reads with MiXCR. This table has around 60,000 distinct CDR3 sequences, roughly 10% appearing once. The sample was PBMCs. The source is a male donor with HTLV-1-associated myelopathy (HAM/TSP).

This clonotype was detected ten times or more. The V and J genes are TRBV6-5 and TRBJ2-2; TRBD1 agrees at 8 bases. Losses at the gene ends were 2 bases for V and 7 bases for J; bases not matched to a gene: 6. Germline loops: CDR1 MNHEY, CDR2 SVGAGI. This CDR3 spans 15 amino acids. This CDR3 is CASSYRDRGVGELFF. Here the CDR3 DNA reads TGTGCCAGCAGTTACCGAGACAGGGGTGTCGGGGAGCTGTTTTTT.

This clonotype came up many times. The rearrangement uses TRBV28 and TRBJ2-3; TRBD1 aligns across 10 bases. CDR3 length equals 17 residues. Losses at the gene ends were 5 bases for V and 2 bases for J; bases not matched to a gene: 10. Germline V gene data show CDR1 as MDHEN and CDR2 as SYDVKM. In DNA, the CDR3 is TGTGCCAGCAGTCCCAGAGGGACAGGGGCACCCACAGATACGCAGTATTTT. As protein: CASSPRGTGAPTDTQYF.

This clonotype was observed many times. The chain is built from TRBV7-2 and TRBJ2-7; 9 positions match TRBD1. CDR3 length equals 15 residues. Germline V lookup: CDR1 SGHTA, CDR2 FQGNSA. V lost 2 bases to trimming and J lost 7 bases; unmatched junction nucleotides: 9. As DNA, the CDR3 is TGTGCCAGCAGCTTATACGGGGACAGGGCGCAAGAGCAGTACTTC. It encodes CASSLYGDRAQEQYF.

This clonotype was seen at least ten times. The gene calls are TRBV7-9 and TRBJ2-3, with TRBD1 identical over 7 bases. CDR1 and CDR2 from the germline V gene are SEHNR and FQNEAQ (reference sequence). Unmatched junction bases numbered 11, after V lost 7 bases and J lost 7 bases. The CDR3 totals 14 residues. CDR3 DNA sequence: TGTGCCAGCACCGAAATGACAGGGAGAAATACGCAGTATTTT. The encoded protein is CASTEMTGRNTQYF. The full variable domain, in which reference TRBV7-9 and TRBJ2-3 provide the parts outside the CDR3, is DTGVSQNPRHKITKRGQNVTFRCDPISEHNRLYWYRQTLGQGPEFLTYFQNEAQLEKSRLLSDRFSAERPKGSFSTLEIQRTEQGDSAMYLCASTEMTGRNTQYFGPGTRLTVL.

The chain has TRBV21-1 and TRBJ2-7; the D call of TRBD1 is as the table states it, not checked on the DNA. TRBV21-1 is tagged as a pseudogene. The CDR3 loop spans 15 amino acids. Written as DNA, the CDR3 is TGTGCCAGCATGCCGTGTAGGACAGGGGCCTACGAGCAGTACTTC. Its translation is CASMPCRTGAYEQYF.

In this sample, this clonotype turned up many times. V and J are TRBV4-3 and TRBJ2-3, with TRBD1 as a possible D gene (6 bases). Trimming removed 1 base from V and 4 bases from J, with 12 bases in between. Germline V lookup: CDR1 LGHNA, CDR2 YSLEER. The CDR3 runs to 15 residues. The CDR3 nucleotides read TGCGCCAGCAGCCAAGGGGGGCCGGCCCCAGATACGCAGTATTTT. Amino acids: CASSQGGPAPDTQYF.

This clonotype was seen at least ten times. One end of the junction fails to match germline, which may point to a read error. V is TRBV20-1 and J is TRBJ1-2; possible D gene TRBD1, 6 bases. CDR1 is DFQATT and CDR2 is SNEGSKA in the germline V gene (reference sequence). The CDR3 is 12 amino acids. The CDR3 is CSAHRQDLESRF. The CDR3 DNA follows: TGCAGTGCTCATCGACAGGACCTCGAGTCCCGCTTC.

This clonotype was picked up many times. This chain joins TRBV5-1 and TRBJ2-7, with TRBD2 matching over 7 bases. CDR1 SGHRS and CDR2 YFSETQ come from the germline V gene. V shed 4 bases, J shed 1 base, and the junction held 8 bases outside the gene matches. This CDR3 is built from 15 residues. CDR3 region: CASSASGTKSYEQYF. Here the CDR3 DNA reads TGCGCCAGCAGCGCATCCGGGACTAAATCCTACGAGCAGTACTTC.